This T cell receptor (beta chain) is drawn from a study of CD8 T cells in ankylosing spondylitis (dated by TCRdb to 2016 to 2017). About the study as a whole: The study set out to find disease-linked TCR variants by profiling T cell receptor beta repertoires in ankylosing spondylitis patients and healthy donors. The whole study cohort included over a hundred healthy donors and some 27 ankylosing spondylitis patients. Peripheral blood samples were taken, and synovial fluid was additionally collected from ankylosing spondylitis patients. Results the study describes overall, beyond this receptor: The disease-linked clones were reported as significantly enriched in matched synovial fluid samples from ankylosing spondylitis patients. Some TCR beta motif variants had previously been reported in synovial fluid and blood of reactive arthritis patients, which suggested common disease-initiation mechanisms. The disease-linked clones had a CD8+ phenotype and were found at relatively low frequencies in peripheral blood. Blood from ankylosing spondylitis patients appeared to be characterized by a TCR beta motif made up of about 8 highly homologous amino acid variants.

The reads were generated on an Illumina HiSeq 2500. Quantitative 5'-RACE with molecular barcodes was the method used to prepare the TCR beta libraries. As for the authors' bioinformatics: A new computational method based on a probabilistic model of VDJ rearrangement was used to identify disease-linked TCR variants. TCRdb reprocessed the public reads (quality trimming at Q25 with fastp, clone calling with MiXCR) and kept in-frame beta chains. A single entry per CDR3 protein holds the most common genes and DNA from its merged rows. What appears here as the V and J calls and clone size reflects TCRdb's work, not the paper's. The sample has around 300,000 distinct CDR3 sequences on record, less than 25% of them singletons. The ten largest clones represent 3% to 4% of the sample. Points on this clonotype: Its target antigen remains unknown. No clone much larger than this one lies a single base away; base qualities are absent.

V was cut back by 3 bases and J by 2 bases, leaving a gap of 10 bases between them. For CDR1 and CDR2, the germline V gene (reference sequence) lists MNHEY and SMNVEV. Spanning cysteine to phenylalanine, the CDR3 consists of 14 amino acids. Here the CDR3 DNA is all that survives: 42 bases in frame from base 1. The chain is encoded by TRBV27 joined to TRBJ1-1; a confident D gene designation cannot be given. Sequences were obtained from blood, either unsorted or a sorted T cell fraction (not recorded which). This receptor was taken from a female donor with ankylosing spondylitis or in good health (not recorded which). The CDR3 corresponds to CASSFAGHNTEAFF. DNA sequence: TGTGCCAGCAGTTTCGCGGGTCATAACACTGAAGCTTTCTTT.